Given below is one TCR beta chain in context. The data originate from a study of control samples from healthy donors and cancer patients. This CDR3 spans 14 amino acids. Trimming shortened V by 0 bases and J by 1 base, and 7 bases separated the two germline ends. Per germline, CDR1 GTSNPN and CDR2 SVGIG (reference sequence). Method: immunoSEQ multiplex PCR; TCRdb's copy keeps in-frame clones and lacks some. The data hold about 74,000 clones, with 70% to 90% observed a single time. This clonotype originated in a woman aged 45-59 years in good health. This sequence joins TRBV30 and TRBJ1-3; D not resolved. Source material: blood. The CDR3 spells CAWSVLWSGNTIYF. The DNA for the CDR3 is TGTGCCTGGAGTGTACTATGGTCTGGAAACACCATATATTTT. The variable domain in full, with the rest retrieved from reference TRBV30 and TRBJ1-3, is SQTIHQWPATLVQPVGSPLSLECTVEGTSNPNLYWYRQAAGRGLQLLFYSVGIGQISSEVPQNLSASRPQDRQFILSSKKLLLSDSGFYLCAWSVLWSGNTIYFGEGSWLTVV.